This T cell receptor beta chain was profiled in a study of T cell repertoires in cytomegalovirus infection. At the level of the study: Newly reported HLA-C-restricted and thoroughly characterized HLA-B-restricted CMV epitopes were employed. Public TCR beta signatures were indicative of both CMV infection and a matching HLA type.

TCRdb analysed the reads with MiXCR anew, one entry per CDR3 protein. This sample has 700,000 to 950,000 distinct CDR3 sequences; 30% to 35% occur once, and the top ten carry over 10%. CDR1 and CDR2 from the germline V gene are SEHNR and FQNEAQ (reference sequence). The CDR3 consists of 13 residues. Details on this clonotype: The antigen is not known. At one boundary the junction diverges from the germline segment, which might be a read error.

The input for sequencing was cultured CD8+ T cells from PBMCs, taken from culture after CMV antigen stimulation. This sequence joins TRBV7-9 and TRBJ1-1, with TRBD1 as a possible D gene (6 bases). This sequence originates from a human donor in good health (CMV status not recorded). Some clones in this sample may be carry-over from other donors' samples. The CDR3 region has the DNA TGTGCCAACAGCTGGTCAGGGGAAGTTGAAGCTTTCTTT. Its translation is CANSWSGEVEAFF.